These 31 T cell receptor beta chains share one sample of origin, sequenced in a study of blood T cell repertoires in COVID-19. Sequenced by immunoSEQ multiplex PCR; TCRdb stores in-frame clones only, minus some. The table records fewer than 300,000 clones, around 86% of them present only once. The material sequenced was peripheral blood. The receptors were gathered from a middle-aged man who had recovered from COVID-19.

CDR3 DNA: TGTGCCAGCAGCTTAGCGGGGACAGGGGGATCGAACACTGAAGCTTTCTTT. Translating gives CASSLAGTGGSNTEAFF. This rearrangement joins TRBV7-9 to TRBJ1-1; the match to TRBD1 covers 11 bases. The V gene end was trimmed by 0 bases and the J gene end by 1 base; junction bases not matched to a gene: 4. Germline CDR1 SEHNR, CDR2 FQNEAQ (reference sequence). CDR3 size: 17 residues.

The chain is built from TRBV2 and TRBJ2-2; 8 nucleotides match TRBD1. The length of the CDR3 is 14 residues. V lost 8 bases, J lost 2 bases, and 4 bases stayed unmatched. Germline loops: CDR1 SNHLY, CDR2 FYNNEI. This CDR3 is CASRTGINTGELFF. CDR3 nucleotide sequence: TGTGCCAGCCGGACAGGGATTAACACCGGGGAGCTGTTTTTT.

J is TRBJ1-6 and V is TRBV2, with D maybe TRBD1 (5 bases). Germline CDR1 is SNHLY and CDR2 is FYNNEI. Trimming shortened V by 4 bases and J by 9 bases, and 13 bases separated the two germline ends. The CDR3 sequence is 14 residues long. As DNA, the CDR3 is TGTGCCAGCAGTGGCGGGGGGTTCGTTTCACCCCTCCACTTT. Its protein product is CASSGGGFVSPLHF.

This clone was seen a handful of times. V gene TRBV27 combines with J gene TRBJ1-5; 7 nucleotides match TRBD1. V dropped 2 bases and J dropped 3; count of bases not matched to a gene: 7. Germline V gene data show CDR1 as MNHEY and CDR2 as SMNVEV (reference sequence). The CDR3 contains 16 residues. CDR3 sequence: CASSLHGDSTNQPQHF. CDR3 in DNA: TGTGCCAGCAGTTTACATGGGGACAGTACCAATCAGCCCCAGCATTTT.

The genes are TRBV7-2 and TRBJ2-2, with TRBD2 matching over 11 bases. The ends lost 5 bases at V and 6 bases at J; junction bases unmatched: 5. The V gene's germline CDR1 is SGHTA and CDR2 FQGNSA. CDR3 length: 15 residues. The CDR3 protein is CASSLSGGAAGELFF. The CDR3 region has the DNA TGTGCCAGCAGCCTTAGCGGGGGGGCCGCCGGGGAGCTGTTTTTT.

This sequence joins TRBV6-5 and TRBJ2-7; 13 bases are shared with TRBD2. The V gene's germline CDR1 is MNHEY and CDR2 SVGAGI. This CDR3 has 15 amino acids. The trim removed 6 bases at V and 5 bases at J, leaving 7 bases unmatched. The CDR3: CASRPGLAGINEQYF. The CDR3 DNA reads as TGTGCCAGCAGACCGGGACTAGCGGGAATCAACGAGCAGTACTTC.

The genes are TRBV6-5 and TRBJ1-4; no definite D call. V was cut by 4 bases and J by 0 bases, with 3 bases left in between. This CDR3 spans 13 amino acids. CDR1 is MNHEY, CDR2 SVGAGI, per germline. In DNA, the CDR3 is TGTGCCAGCAGTTTAGCAACTAATGAAAAACTGTTTTTT. Its protein is CASSLATNEKLFF.

This chain links TRBV25-1 with TRBJ1-2; 7 nucleotides match TRBD1. Germline values: CDR1 MGHDK, CDR2 SYGVNS. The CDR3 spans 17 residues. V gave up 2 bases and J gave up 0 bases; unmatched junction bases: 9. In DNA form, the CDR3 reads TGTGCCAGCAGTGAAATGGGCCGACAGGGAGCTAACTATGGCTACACCTTC. It yields the protein CASSEMGRQGANYGYTF.

J is TRBJ2-5 and V is TRBV6-2 or TRBV6-3; perhaps TRBD2 as D (6 bases). Germline V gene sequence: CDR1 MNHEY, CDR2 SVGEGT. V lost 2 bases to trimming and J lost 4 bases, with 20 bases between them. The CDR3 contains 17 residues. As DNA, the CDR3 is TGTGCCAGCAGTTACCGGCCAGCGGGTCTCTCGGGAGAGACCCAGTACTTC. It encodes CASSYRPAGLSGETQYF.

The V call is TRBV5-1, the J call TRBJ2-6; 7 bases match TRBD1. J gave up 2 bases and V 1 base, and 12 bases lay outside the gene matches. Germline V CDR1 and CDR2: SGHRS, YFSETQ. This CDR3 has 19 residues. The CDR3 DNA is TGCGCCAGCAGCTTGTCGTGGGCAACAGGGGTTGCTGGGGCCAACGTCCTGACTTTC. Protein product: CASSLSWATGVAGANVLTF.

The chain carries TRBV19 and TRBJ2-1; 10 bases match TRBD2. The CDR3 is made up of 15 amino acids. J gave up 3 bases and V 6 bases, and 5 bases lay outside the gene matches. Germline lookup yields CDR1 LNHDA and CDR2 SQIVND (reference sequence). CDR3 in amino acids: CASRLSGGGYNEQFF. Written as DNA, the CDR3 is TGTGCCAGTAGGCTGAGCGGGGGGGGCTACAATGAGCAGTTCTTC.

The chain is built from TRBV5-5 and TRBJ2-1, with 11 bases identical to TRBD2. The CDR3 is 16 residues long. V lost 4 bases to trimming and J lost 4 bases; unmatched junction nucleotides: 7. Germline-derived CDR1 and CDR2 are SGHKS and YYEKEE (reference sequence). CDR3: CASSGGGTSGYNEQFF. The DNA for the CDR3 is TGTGCCAGCAGCGGAGGGGGGACTAGCGGTTACAATGAGCAGTTCTTC.

This chain connects TRBV20-1 to TRBJ2-7; 7 bases are shared with TRBD1. With V trimmed by 3 bases and J by 5 bases, 13 bases remained unmatched. Germline CDR1 DFQATT, CDR2 SNEGSKA (reference sequence). CDR3 length: 15 amino acids. The DNA for the CDR3 is TGCAGTGCTAGTTTTTTTGGGCCGGACAGGAACGAGCAGTACTTC. As protein: CSASFFGPDRNEQYF.

In this sample, this clone turned up a few times. V gene TRBV5-4 combines with J gene TRBJ1-1; 7 bases align to TRBD1. The CDR3 spans 13 residues. J gave up 10 bases and V 5 bases, and 11 bases lay outside the gene matches. Per germline, CDR1 SGHNT and CDR2 YYREEE (reference sequence). CDR3 amino acids: CASSSTGSGRAFF. The DNA of the CDR3 is TGTGCCAGCAGTTCGACAGGGTCCGGCAGAGCTTTCTTT.

V usage is TRBV23-1 and J usage is TRBJ2-2, with a weak D call TRBD1 (6 bases). TRBV23-1 is given ORF status, its function remaining uncertain. The CDR3 covers 13 residues. Trimming stripped 6 bases from V and 6 bases from J, with 11 bases between. Written as DNA, the CDR3 is TGCGCCAGCAGCGTACAGGGCCCCGGGGAGCTGTTTTTT. It specifies CASSVQGPGELFF.

The chain combines TRBV2 with TRBJ2-7; TRBD2 matches 14 bases. CDR1 SNHLY and CDR2 FYNNEI come from the germline V gene. The junction had 14 bases not matched to a gene; V was cut back by 5 bases and J by 5 bases. This CDR3 is built from 18 residues. CDR3 region: CASSKPGLAGVGRNEQYF. The CDR3 DNA is TGTGCCAGCAGTAAACCGGGACTAGCGGGGGTCGGACGTAACGAGCAGTACTTC.

V and J are TRBV10-2 and TRBJ2-4; 7 nucleotides match TRBD1. The CDR3 totals 16 residues. The germline gives CDR1 WSHSY, CDR2 SAAADI. V lost 5 bases, J lost 0 bases, and 7 bases stayed unmatched. CDR3 nucleotides: TGCGCCAGCAGTTCCGGACAGGTGTTAGCCAAAAACATTCAGTACTTC. This encodes CASSSGQVLAKNIQYF.

The genes are TRBV30 and TRBJ2-3; a possible D gene is TRBD2 (5 bases). The germline CDR1 and CDR2 sequences are GTSNPN and SVGIG (reference sequence). The ends were cut back, 3 bases at V and 1 base at J, with 11 bases in the middle. The CDR3 totals 14 residues. The CDR3 sequence is CAWRRGPGTDTQYF. Written as DNA, the CDR3 is TGTGCCTGGAGGAGAGGGCCGGGCACAGATACGCAGTATTTT.

The genes are TRBV18 and TRBJ1-1; no clear D gene. Trimming removed 6 bases from V and 5 bases from J, with 13 bases in between. The CDR3 totals 13 residues. CDR1 KGHSH and CDR2 LQKENI come from the germline V gene. This CDR3 reads CASSSGRETEAFF. The CDR3 DNA reads as TGTGCCAGCTCGTCTGGGAGGGAAACTGAAGCTTTCTTT.

This chain joins TRBV6-6 and TRBJ2-1, with D possibly TRBD2 on 6 matching bases. Deletions cut 6 bases from V and 4 bases from J, with 13 bases between. CDR1 is MNHNY, CDR2 SVGAGI, per germline (reference sequence). The CDR3 sequence is 14 residues long. The CDR3 protein is CASSRETRYNEQFF. The CDR3, as DNA: TGTGCCAGCAGCCGGGAGACCAGGTACAATGAGCAGTTCTTC.

V is TRBV9 and J is TRBJ2-2; TRBD1 might be the D (6 bases). The V gene lost 2 bases and the J gene lost 5 bases, with 25 bases spanning the gap. Germline V lookup: CDR1 SGDLS, CDR2 YYNGEE. The CDR3 sequence is 19 residues long. The CDR3 bases are TGTGCCAGCAGCGTTCCCCCCTTGGGGGCAGATTACATAACCGGGGAGCTGTTTTTT. Residues: CASSVPPLGADYITGELFF.

CDR3 region: CSVANLGASGYTF. Written as DNA, the CDR3 is TGCAGCGTTGCTAATCTAGGGGCGAGTGGCTACACCTTC. The rearrangement uses TRBV29-1 and TRBJ1-2; a weak D match, TRBD1 (5 bases). Trimming took off 4 bases at V and 7 bases at J, with 16 bases between the two ends. The germline V gene encodes CDR1 SQVTM and CDR2 ANQGSEA. This CDR3 has 13 amino acids.

Concerning this clone itself: Other DNA variants within this sample encode the same CDR3. The rearrangement joins TRBV6-5 to TRBJ2-5, with D possibly being TRBD2 (5 bases). Germline loops: CDR1 MNHEY, CDR2 SVGAGI. This CDR3 comprises 13 residues. The V gene lost 2 bases and the J gene lost 2 bases, with 6 bases spanning the gap. In DNA form, the CDR3 reads TGTGCCAGCAGTTACGGAGGTCAAGAGACCCAGTACTTC. It codes for CASSYGGQETQYF.

The CDR3 DNA is TGCGCCAGCAGCCCTGGGGACAGGGGTTCCACCGGGGAGCTGTTTTTT. Residues: CASSPGDRGSTGELFF. The J gene is TRBJ2-2, the V gene TRBV5-1; TRBD1 agrees at 10 bases. Losses at the gene ends were 4 bases for V and 4 bases for J; bases not matched to a gene: 7. The length of the CDR3 is 16 residues. Looked up from germline, CDR1 is SGHRS and CDR2 is YFSETQ.

This clone was detected once. CDR3 sequence reads: CASSLVPAYEQYF. The CDR3, as DNA: TGTGCCAGCAGCTTAGTCCCGGCCTACGAGCAGTACTTC. This chain uses TRBV7-8 with TRBJ2-7; D gene ambiguous. Germline lookup yields CDR1 SGHVS and CDR2 FQNEAQ. The CDR3 is made up of 13 amino acids. Deletions cut 1 base from V and 2 bases from J, with 6 bases between.

A remark on this clone: Mismatch with germline at one junction end may stem from a read error. Other DNA variants within this sample encode the same CDR3. The rearrangement links TRBV18 to TRBJ2-5, with D perhaps TRBD1 (5 bases). CDR3 size: 13 residues. Germline CDR1 and CDR2: KGHSH and LQKENI. The CDR3 sequence is CASSPRQGETQYF. In DNA form, the CDR3 reads TGTGCCAGCTCCCCACGGCAGGGAGAGACCCAGTACTTC.

Regarding this clone: An end of the junction differs from the germline gene, which may be a read error. J is TRBJ2-7 and V is TRBV7-6; a possible D gene is TRBD2 (6 bases). This CDR3 contains 15 residues. CDR1 SGHVS and CDR2 FNYEAQ come from the germline V gene. The CDR3 DNA sequence: TGTGCCAGCACCCCCGGGGCGGGGTCCTCCCACGAGCAGTACTTC. This sequence encodes CASTPGAGSSHEQYF.

The genes are TRBV7-2 and TRBJ2-3, with 10 bases identical to TRBD2. CDR1 is SGHTA and CDR2 is FQGNSA in the germline V gene. V was pared by 10 bases and J by 5 bases, with 6 bases of the junction left unmatched. CDR3 size: 13 residues. The CDR3 loop reads CATAGGRGDTQYF. The CDR3 DNA reads TGTGCCACAGCGGGAGGGCGGGGAGATACGCAGTATTTT.

The J gene is TRBJ2-1, the V gene TRBV5-1; D is unclear. CDR3 length: 12 residues. Germline loops: CDR1 SGHRS, CDR2 YFSETQ. V was shortened by 0 bases and J by 9 bases, with 7 bases between the two germline ends. The CDR3 DNA reads as TGCGCCAGCAGCTTGGATTCCGGTGAGCAGTTCTTC. Encoded protein: CASSLDSGEQFF.

The chain links TRBV9 to TRBJ2-1; 11 positions match TRBD2. Unmatched junction bases numbered 8, after V lost 4 bases and J lost 8 bases. This CDR3 comprises 15 residues. The V gene's germline CDR1 is SGDLS and CDR2 YYNGEE. DNA of the CDR3: TGTGCCAGCAGCCTGGGACTAGCGGTAGAGCATGAGCAGTTCTTC. Protein product: CASSLGLAVEHEQFF.

The chain carries TRBV7-9 and TRBJ2-2; no clear D. Trimming stripped 5 bases from V and 5 bases from J, with 12 bases between. The CDR3 extends over 14 amino acids. Looked up from germline, CDR1 is SEHNR and CDR2 is FQNEAQ (reference sequence). The CDR3 here is CASSPPTGTGELFF. CDR3 coding DNA: TGTGCCAGCAGCCCCCCCACCGGGACCGGGGAGCTGTTTTTT. Drawing the rest from reference TRBV7-9 and TRBJ2-2, the complete variable domain is DTGVSQNPRHKITKRGQNVTFRCDPISEHNRLYWYRQTLGQGPEFLTYFQNEAQLEKSRLLSDRFSAERPKGSFSTLEIQRTEQGDSAMYLCASSPPTGTGELFFGEGSRLTVL.